The text below deals with one T cell receptor beta chain. RNA in amounts of roughly 0.5 to 1 ug was reverse transcribed with random hexamers. Each CDR3 protein is one row after TCRdb ran MiXCR on the immunoSEQ multiplex PCR reads. This sample has roughly 80,000 distinct CDR3 sequences, with 90% to 95% found just once. The source of the sample is a study of CD8 T cells in Susac syndrome. Looked up from germline, CDR1 is PRHDT and CDR2 is FYEKMQ (reference sequence). V dropped 5 bases and J dropped 0 bases, with 11 bases sitting between them. The CDR3 consists of 15 residues. The material sequenced was CD8+ T cells from PBMCs. This receptor was obtained from a human donor in good health. This rearrangement joins TRBV13 to TRBJ2-1; perhaps TRBD2 as D (5 bases). The CDR3 is CASSPLRGSYNEQFF. Here the CDR3 DNA reads TGTGCCAGCAGCCCCCTACGGGGCTCCTACAATGAGCAGTTCTTC.